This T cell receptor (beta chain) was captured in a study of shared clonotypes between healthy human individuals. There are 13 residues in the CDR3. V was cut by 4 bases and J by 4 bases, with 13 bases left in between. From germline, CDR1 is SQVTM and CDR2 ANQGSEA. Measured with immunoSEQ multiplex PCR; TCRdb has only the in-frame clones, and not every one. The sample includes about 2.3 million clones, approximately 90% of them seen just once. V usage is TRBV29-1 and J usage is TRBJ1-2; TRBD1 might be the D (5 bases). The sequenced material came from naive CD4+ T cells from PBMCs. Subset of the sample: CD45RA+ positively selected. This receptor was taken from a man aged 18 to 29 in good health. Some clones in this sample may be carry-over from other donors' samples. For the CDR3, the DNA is TGCAGCGTTGTTGATGACAGACTCTATGGCTACACCTTC. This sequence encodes CSVVDDRLYGYTF. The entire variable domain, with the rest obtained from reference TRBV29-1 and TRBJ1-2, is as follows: SAVISQKPSRDICQRGTSLTIQCQVDSQVTMMFWYRQQPGQSLTLIATANQGSEATYESGFVIDKFPISRPNLTFSTLTVSNMSPEDSSIYLCSVVDDRLYGYTFGSGTRLTVV.